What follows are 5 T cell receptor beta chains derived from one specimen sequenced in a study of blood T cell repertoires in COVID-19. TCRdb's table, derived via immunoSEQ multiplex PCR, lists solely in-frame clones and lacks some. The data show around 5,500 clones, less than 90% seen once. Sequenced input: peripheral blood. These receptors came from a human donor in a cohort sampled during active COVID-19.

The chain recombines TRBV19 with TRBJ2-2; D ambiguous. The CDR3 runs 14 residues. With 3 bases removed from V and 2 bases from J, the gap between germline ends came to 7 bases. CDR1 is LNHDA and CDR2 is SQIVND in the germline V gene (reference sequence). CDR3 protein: CASSIWANTGELFF. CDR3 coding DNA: TGTGCCAGTAGTATTTGGGCTAACACCGGGGAGCTGTTTTTT.

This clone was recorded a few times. The CDR3 region is CAWSENEQYF. The DNA for the CDR3 is TGTGCCTGGTCGGAGAACGAGCAGTACTTC. This rearrangement joins TRBV30 to TRBJ2-7; D ambiguous. The CDR3 has 10 amino acids. Germline V gene sequence: CDR1 GTSNPN, CDR2 SVGIG (reference sequence). Trimming cost V 5 bases and J 5 bases, with 7 bases left between them.

This CDR3 is CASSYGGGGHYGYTF. Written as DNA, the CDR3 is TGTGCCAGCAGTTACGGGGGGGGCGGTCACTATGGCTACACCTTC. The gene calls are TRBV6-5 and TRBJ1-2; D is possibly TRBD1 (6 bases). CDR3 size: 15 residues. Per the germline V gene, CDR1 is MNHEY and CDR2 is SVGAGI. With 2 bases removed from V and 3 bases from J, the gap between germline ends came to 13 bases.

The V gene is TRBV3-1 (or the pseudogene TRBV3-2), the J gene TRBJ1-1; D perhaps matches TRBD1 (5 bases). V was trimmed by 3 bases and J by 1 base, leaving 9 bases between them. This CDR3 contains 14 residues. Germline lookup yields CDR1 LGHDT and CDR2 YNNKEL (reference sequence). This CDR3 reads CASSQDIPNTEAFF. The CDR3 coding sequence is TGTGCCAGCAGCCAGGACATACCGAACACTGAAGCTTTCTTT.

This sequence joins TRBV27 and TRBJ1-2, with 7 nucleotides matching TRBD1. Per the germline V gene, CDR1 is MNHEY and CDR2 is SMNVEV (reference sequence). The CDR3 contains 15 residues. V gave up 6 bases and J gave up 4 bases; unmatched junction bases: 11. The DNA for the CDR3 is TGTGCCAGCAGAGACCCGGGACAGCTCTTCTATGGCTACACCTTC. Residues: CASRDPGQLFYGYTF.